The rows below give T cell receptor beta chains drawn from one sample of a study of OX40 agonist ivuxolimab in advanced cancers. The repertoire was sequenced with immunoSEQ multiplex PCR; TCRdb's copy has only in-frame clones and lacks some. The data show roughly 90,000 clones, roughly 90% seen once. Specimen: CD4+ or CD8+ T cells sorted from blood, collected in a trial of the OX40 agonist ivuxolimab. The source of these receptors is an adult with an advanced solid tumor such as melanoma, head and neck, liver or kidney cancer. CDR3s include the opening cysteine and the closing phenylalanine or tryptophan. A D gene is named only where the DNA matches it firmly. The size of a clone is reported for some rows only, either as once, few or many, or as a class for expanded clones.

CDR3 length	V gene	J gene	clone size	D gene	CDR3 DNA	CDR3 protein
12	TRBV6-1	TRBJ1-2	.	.	TGTGCCAGCAGTGAAGGAGGCTATGGCTACACCTTC	CASSEGGYGYTF
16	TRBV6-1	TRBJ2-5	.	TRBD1	TGTGCCAGCAGTGAAGCCCGGACAGGGGGCCGGGAGACCCAGTACTTC	CASSEARTGGRETQYF
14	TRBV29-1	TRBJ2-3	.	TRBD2	TGCAGCGTTGCCCACGGGGGGAGCACAGATACGCAGTATTTT	CSVAHGGSTDTQYF
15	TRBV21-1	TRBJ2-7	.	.	TGTGCCAGCAGCAAAGGACAGGGGGCTTCCTACGAGCAGTACTTC	CASSKGQGASYEQYF
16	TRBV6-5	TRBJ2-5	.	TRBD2	TGTGCCAGCAGTTACTCGGTGGGGGGGGGCCAAGAGACCCAGTACTTC	CASSYSVGGGQETQYF
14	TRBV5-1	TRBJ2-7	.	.	TGCGCCAGCAGGATCACCGAGGCAACCTACGAGCAGTACTTC	CASRITEATYEQYF
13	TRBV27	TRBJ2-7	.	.	TGTGCCAGCATGCGGTTGGGGACCTACGAGCAGTACTTC	CASMRLGTYEQYF
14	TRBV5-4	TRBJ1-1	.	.	TGTGCCAGCAGCTACCCGGACAGGAACACTGAAGCTTTCTTT	CASSYPDRNTEAFF
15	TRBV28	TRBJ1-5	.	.	TGTGCCAGCAGTTGGGGGGGGGAAAGAACTCAGCCCCAGCATTTT	CASSWGGERTQPQHF
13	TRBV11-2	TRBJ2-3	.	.	TGTGCCAGCAGCTCCTCAGCTGCGGATACGCAGTATTTT	CASSSSAADTQYF
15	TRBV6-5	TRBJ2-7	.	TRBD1	TGTGCCAGCAGTAAGCCGGGACAGAAAAGAGGCGAGCAGTACTTC	CASSKPGQKRGEQYF
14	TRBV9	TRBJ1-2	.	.	TGTGCCAGCAGCGTCCTGGGGGTTAACTATGGCTACACCTTC	CASSVLGVNYGYTF
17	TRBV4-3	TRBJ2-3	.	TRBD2	TGCGCCAGCAGCCAGGGCGGCGGGGGGGCCATTACAGATACGCAGTATTTT	CASSQGGGGAITDTQYF
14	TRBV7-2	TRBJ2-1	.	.	TGTGCCAGCAGCACTCCTGCTACCAGGGATGAGCAGTTCTTC	CASSTPATRDEQFF
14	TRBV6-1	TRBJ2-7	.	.	TGTGCCAGTCGAACAGCGGGTGTCTCCTACGAGCAGTACTTC	CASRTAGVSYEQYF
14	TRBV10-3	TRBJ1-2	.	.	TGTGCCATCAGCGCCGCACTCCCTAACTATGGCTACACCTTC	CAISAALPNYGYTF
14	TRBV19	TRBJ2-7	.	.	TGTGCCAGTAGTGGGGAAGGACAGGCGGGGGAGCAGTACTTC	CASSGEGQAGEQYF
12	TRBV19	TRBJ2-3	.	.	TGTGCCAGTAAACCGGGGACAGATACGCAGTATTTT	CASKPGTDTQYF
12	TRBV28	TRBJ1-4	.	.	TGTGCCAGCAGTTTATATGAGGGAAAACTGTTTTTT	CASSLYEGKLFF
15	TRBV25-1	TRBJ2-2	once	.	TGTGCCAGCAGTGAGATCGGGTCGAACACCGGGGAGCTGTTTTTT	CASSEIGSNTGELFF
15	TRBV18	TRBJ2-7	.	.	TGTGCCAGCTCACCGCCCGGAGCGGGCGCGAACGAGCAGTACTTC	CASSPPGAGANEQYF
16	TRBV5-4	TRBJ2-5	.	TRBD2	TGTGCCAGCAGCTCCCCCCCAGCGGGGGGCGGGGAGACCCAGTACTTC	CASSSPPAGGGETQYF
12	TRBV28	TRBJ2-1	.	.	TGTGCCGCAGGGGGACTCGACAATGAGCAGTTCTTC	CAAGGLDNEQFF
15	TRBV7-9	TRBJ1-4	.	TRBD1	TGTGCCAGCAGCGTCTGGACAGGCGTAAATGAAAAACTGTTTTTT	CASSVWTGVNEKLFF
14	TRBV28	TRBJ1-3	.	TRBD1	TGTGCCAGCCTATCGACAGGGATCGGAAACACCATATATTTT	CASLSTGIGNTIYF
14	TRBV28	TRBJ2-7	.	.	TGTGCCAGCAGTTTGTCCCGGCGGACCACTGGGCAGTACTTC	CASSLSRRTTGQYF
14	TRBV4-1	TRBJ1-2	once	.	TGCGCCAGCAGCCAAGACCGGGGTCCATATGGCTACACCTTC	CASSQDRGPYGYTF
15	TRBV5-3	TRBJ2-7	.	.	TGTGCCAGAAGCGGGGGAAGGGACGGCCGAGGCGAGCAGTACTTC	CARSGGRDGRGEQYF
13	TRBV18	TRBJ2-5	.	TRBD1	TGTGCCAGCTCCCCGGGACAGGGAGAGACCCAGTACTTC	CASSPGQGETQYF
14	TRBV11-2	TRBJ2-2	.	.	TGTGCCAGCAGCTTAAATCGGAACACCGGGGAGCTGTTTTTT	CASSLNRNTGELFF
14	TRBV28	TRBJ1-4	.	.	TGTGCCAGCAGTTTGGCAGGGGATGGTGAAAAACTGTTTTTT	CASSLAGDGEKLFF
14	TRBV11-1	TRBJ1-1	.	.	TGTGCCAGCAGCTTACAGAGCATGAACACTGAAGCTTTCTTT	CASSLQSMNTEAFF
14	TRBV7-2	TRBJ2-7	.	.	TGTGCCAGCAGCTTAGTGGGGGCGGTCTACGAGCAGTACTTC	CASSLVGAVYEQYF
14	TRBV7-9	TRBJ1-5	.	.	TGTGCCAGCAGTATGACAGATAGCAATCAGCCCCAGCATTTT	CASSMTDSNQPQHF
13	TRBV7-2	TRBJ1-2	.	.	TGTGCCAGCAGCCCGGCGGGGAACTATGGCTACACCTTC	CASSPAGNYGYTF
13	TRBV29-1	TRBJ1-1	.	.	TGCAGCGCCGGGACTTCCATGAACACTGAAGCTTTCTTT	CSAGTSMNTEAFF
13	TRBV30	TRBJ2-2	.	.	TGTGCCTGGAGTCTGGACTCTTCCGGGGAGCTGTTTTTT	CAWSLDSSGELFF
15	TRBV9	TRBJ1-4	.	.	TGTGCCAGCAGCGTACAACTGGGGGATAATGAAAAACTGTTTTTT	CASSVQLGDNEKLFF
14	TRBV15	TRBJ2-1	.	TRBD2	TGTGCCACCAGCAGGGGACTAGCGGGGAATGAGCAGTTCTTC	CATSRGLAGNEQFF
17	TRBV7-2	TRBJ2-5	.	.	TGTGCCAGCAGCTCTCCCTTGGGTGGCGGGGTCGGGGAGACCCAGTACTTC	CASSSPLGGGVGETQYF
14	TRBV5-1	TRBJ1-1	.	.	TGCGCCAGCAGCTTAACGTGGGGAGGCACTGAAGCTTTCTTT	CASSLTWGGTEAFF
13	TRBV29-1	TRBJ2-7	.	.	TGCAGCGTTAGCCGCACCGCAGGGGACGAGCAGTACTTC	CSVSRTAGDEQYF
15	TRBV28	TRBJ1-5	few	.	TGTGCCAGCAGTTTATCGTGGGATGGCAATCAGCCCCAGCATTTT	CASSLSWDGNQPQHF
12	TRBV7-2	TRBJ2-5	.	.	TGTGCCAGCAGCTTAGCGAGGGAGACCCAGTACTTC	CASSLARETQYF
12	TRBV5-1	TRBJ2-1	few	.	TGCGCCAGCAGCCCTTCTGGCAATGAGCAGTTCTTC	CASSPSGNEQFF
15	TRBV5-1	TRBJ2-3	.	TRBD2	TGCGCCAGCAGTCATAGCGGGGGGCTAAAAGATACGCAGTATTTT	CASSHSGGLKDTQYF
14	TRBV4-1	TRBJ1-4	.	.	TGCGCCAGCAGCCAAGATCTCGGGGGCTCAAAACTGTTTTTT	CASSQDLGGSKLFF
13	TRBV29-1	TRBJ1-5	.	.	TGCAGCGTCCCTGGGAGGGGAGATCAGCCCCAGCATTTT	CSVPGRGDQPQHF
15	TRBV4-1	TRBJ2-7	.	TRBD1	TGCGCCAGCAGCCAAGAAGGACAGGGCAGTGGCGAGCAGTACTTC	CASSQEGQGSGEQYF
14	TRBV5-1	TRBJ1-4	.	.	TGCGCCAGCAGTCTAACTGAGGCTAATGAAAAACTGTTTTTT	CASSLTEANEKLFF
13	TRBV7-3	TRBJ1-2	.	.	TGTGCCAGCAGCTTAACGGGGTTATCTGGCTACACCTTC	CASSLTGLSGYTF
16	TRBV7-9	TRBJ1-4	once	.	TGTGCCAGCAGCCTAGGCGACAGCATAGTTAATGAAAAACTGTTTTTT	CASSLGDSIVNEKLFF
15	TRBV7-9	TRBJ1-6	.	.	TGTGCCAGCAGCCCGGGGGGCTCCTATAATTCACCCCTCCACTTT	CASSPGGSYNSPLHF
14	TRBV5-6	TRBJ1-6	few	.	TGTGCCAGCAGCTTCTTCAGCAGGGGTTCACCCCTCCACTTT	CASSFFSRGSPLHF
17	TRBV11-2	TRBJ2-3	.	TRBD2	TGTGCCAGCAGCTTACTTGCGGGGGGCATTTTAAGAGATACGCAGTATTTT	CASSLLAGGILRDTQYF